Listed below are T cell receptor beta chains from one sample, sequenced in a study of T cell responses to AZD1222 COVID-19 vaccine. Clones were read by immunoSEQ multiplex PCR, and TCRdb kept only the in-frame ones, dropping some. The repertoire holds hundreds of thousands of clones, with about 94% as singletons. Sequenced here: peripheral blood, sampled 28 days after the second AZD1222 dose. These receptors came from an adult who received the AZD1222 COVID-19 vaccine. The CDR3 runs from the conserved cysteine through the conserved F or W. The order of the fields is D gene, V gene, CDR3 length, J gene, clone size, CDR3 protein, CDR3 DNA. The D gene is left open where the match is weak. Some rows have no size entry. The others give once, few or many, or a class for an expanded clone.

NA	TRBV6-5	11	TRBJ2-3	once	CASHSTDTQYF	TGTGCCAGCCATAGCACAGATACGCAGTATTTT
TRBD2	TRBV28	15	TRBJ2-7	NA	CASSLVAAGGREQYF	TGTGCCAGCAGCCTAGTAGCTGCGGGAGGGCGTGAGCAGTACTTC
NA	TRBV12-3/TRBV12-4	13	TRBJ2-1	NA	CASSKEANPEQFF	TGTGCCAGCAGTAAGGAAGCTAACCCTGAGCAGTTCTTC
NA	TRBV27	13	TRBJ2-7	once	CASTSRPPYEQYF	TGTGCCAGCACCTCAAGACCCCCCTACGAGCAGTACTTC
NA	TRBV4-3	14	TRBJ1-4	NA	CASSQEKGREKLFF	TGCGCCAGCAGCCAAGAAAAGGGCCGGGAAAAACTGTTTTTT
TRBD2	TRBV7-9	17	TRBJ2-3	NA	CASSLAVAGGGPDTQYF	TGTGCCAGCAGCTTAGCGGTAGCGGGAGGGGGCCCAGATACGCAGTATTTT
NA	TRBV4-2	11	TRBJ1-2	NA	CASSQDRGYTF	TGTGCCAGCAGCCAAGATCGGGGCTACACCTTC
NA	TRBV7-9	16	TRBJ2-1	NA	CASSLGVGTPNNEQFF	TGTGCCAGCAGCTTAGGGGTGGGGACTCCTAACAATGAGCAGTTCTTC
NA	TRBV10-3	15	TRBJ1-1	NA	CAISESPGGNTEAFF	TGTGCCATCAGTGAGTCGCCAGGTGGGAACACTGAAGCTTTCTTT
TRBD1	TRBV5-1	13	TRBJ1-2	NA	CASSWDSLGGYTF	TGCGCCAGCAGCTGGGACAGTCTGGGTGGCTACACCTTC
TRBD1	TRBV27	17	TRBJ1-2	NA	CASSLSAFKEGAYGYTF	TGTGCCAGCAGTTTAAGCGCCTTTAAGGAGGGGGCCTATGGCTACACCTTC
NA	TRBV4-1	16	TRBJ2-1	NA	CASSQGAGKTYNEQFF	TGCGCCAGCAGCCAAGGGGCGGGGAAGACCTACAATGAGCAGTTCTTC
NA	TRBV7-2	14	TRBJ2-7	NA	CASSTLGPPSVQYF	TGTGCCAGCAGCACACTGGGTCCTCCGTCGGTGCAGTACTTC
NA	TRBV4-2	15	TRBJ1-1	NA	CASSQEIGPVAEAFF	TGTGCCAGCAGCCAAGAGATAGGACCTGTTGCTGAAGCTTTCTTT
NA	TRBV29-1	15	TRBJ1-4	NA	CSVGLRPATNEKLFF	TGCAGCGTTGGTCTACGGCCTGCAACTAATGAAAAACTGTTTTTT
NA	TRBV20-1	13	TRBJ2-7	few	CSASRRGAYEQYF	TGCAGTGCTAGTCGGCGGGGAGCCTACGAGCAGTACTTC
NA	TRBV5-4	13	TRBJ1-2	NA	CASSLTGSYGYTF	TGTGCCAGCAGCTTGACAGGCAGCTATGGCTACACCTTC
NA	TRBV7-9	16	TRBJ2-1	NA	CASSLGRTLPYNEQFF	TGTGCCAGCAGCTTAGGACGGACTCTGCCCTACAATGAGCAGTTCTTC
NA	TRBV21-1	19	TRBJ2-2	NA	CASSLPRGRGLADTGELFF	TGTGCCAGCAGCCTGCCCAGGGGGCGCGGGCTAGCGGACACCGGGGAGCTGTTTTTT
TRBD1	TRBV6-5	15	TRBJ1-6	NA	CASSSAGTGDSPLHF	TGTGCCAGCAGCTCAGCCGGGACAGGGGATTCACCCCTCCACTTT